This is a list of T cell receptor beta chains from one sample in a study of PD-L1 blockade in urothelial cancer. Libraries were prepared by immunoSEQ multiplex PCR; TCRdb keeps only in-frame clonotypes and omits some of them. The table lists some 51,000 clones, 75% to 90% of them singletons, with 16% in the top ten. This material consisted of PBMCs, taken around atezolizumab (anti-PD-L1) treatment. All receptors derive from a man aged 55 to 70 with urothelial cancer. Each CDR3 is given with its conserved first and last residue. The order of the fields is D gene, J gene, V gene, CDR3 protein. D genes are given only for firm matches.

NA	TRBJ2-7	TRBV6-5	CASTRTASSYEQYF
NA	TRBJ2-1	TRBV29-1	CSVRQGLGSNEQFF
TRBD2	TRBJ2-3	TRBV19	CASTSQVGLGTDTQYF
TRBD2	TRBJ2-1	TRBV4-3	CASSPSGSSYNEQFF
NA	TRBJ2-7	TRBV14	CASSWARETYEQYF
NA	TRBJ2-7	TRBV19	CASSGQLDPGGNHEQYF
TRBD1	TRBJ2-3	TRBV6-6	CASSSGTGLSTDTQYF
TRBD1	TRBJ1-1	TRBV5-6	CASSLMGIGTGAFF
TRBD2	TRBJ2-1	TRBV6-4	CASSEIGGRGNEQFF
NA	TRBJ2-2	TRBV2	CASNRDLNTGELFF
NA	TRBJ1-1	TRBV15	CATSGQGGNTEAFF
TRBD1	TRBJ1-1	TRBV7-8	CASSRGQGTEAFF
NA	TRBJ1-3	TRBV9	CASSGRVSEGNTIYF
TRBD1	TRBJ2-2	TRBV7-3	CASSPIGGQGPGELFF
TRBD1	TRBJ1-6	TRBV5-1	CASTAGTGGSNSPLHF
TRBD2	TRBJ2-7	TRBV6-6	CASTSTSLTYEQYF
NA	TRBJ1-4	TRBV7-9	CASSQALGKLFF
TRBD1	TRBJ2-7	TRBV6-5	CASSRGTGGIYEQYF
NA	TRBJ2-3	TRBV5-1	CASSLADRRRTDTQYF
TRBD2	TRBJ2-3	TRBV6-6	CASSPRTSGGMDTQYF
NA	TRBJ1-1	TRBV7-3	CASSFGPFGRMNTEAFF
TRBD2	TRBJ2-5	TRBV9	CASSRRGSGRIQETQYF
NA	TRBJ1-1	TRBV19	CASSLGDMGATEAFF
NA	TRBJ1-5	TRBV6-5	CASRAGVSGNQPQHF
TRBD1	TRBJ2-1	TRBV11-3	CASSPQGRDNEQFF
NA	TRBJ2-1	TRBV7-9	CASRNKGEAYNEQFF
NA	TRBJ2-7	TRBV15	CATSRGGLSYEQYF
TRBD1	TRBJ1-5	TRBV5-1	CASSLSGQDSNQPQHF
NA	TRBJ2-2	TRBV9	CASSVVVSGELFF
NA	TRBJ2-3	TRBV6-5	CASSRPGTDTQYF
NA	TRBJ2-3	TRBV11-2	CASSSLQGRRTDTQYF
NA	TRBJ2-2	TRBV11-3	CASSQTRKTGELFF